Presented here are 21 T cell receptor beta chains from one specimen sequenced in a study of beta chain features in type 1 diabetes. Every isolated RNA sample was fully reverse transcribed, so sequencing captured expressed TCRB transcripts. TCRdb's copy holds only in-frame clones and misses some; the assay was immunoSEQ multiplex PCR. The top ten hold more than 3% of the sample, which has under 300,000 clones, about 25% seen once. The sequenced sample consisted of central memory CD4+ T cells from blood. Every receptor here comes from a man aged 25 to 40 in good health.

This clone has just a few counts. V and J are TRBV10-3 and TRBJ2-3, with D possibly TRBD2 on 6 matching bases. The CDR3 extends over 15 amino acids. The ends were cut back, 6 bases at V and 0 bases at J, with 13 bases in the middle. Per the germline V gene, CDR1 is ENHRY and CDR2 is SYGVKD. The CDR3 nucleotides are TGTGCCATCAGAATTAGCGGCGATAGCACAGATACGCAGTATTTT. Amino acid sequence: CAIRISGDSTDTQYF.

The chain joins TRBV14 to TRBJ2-7, with D perhaps TRBD1 (5 bases). From germline, CDR1 is SGHDN and CDR2 FVKESK. Trimming stripped 4 bases from V and 3 bases from J, with 22 bases between. This CDR3 contains 17 residues. CDR3 residues: CASSLSLKGWGLYEQYF. As DNA, the CDR3 is TGTGCCAGCAGCCTTTCATTAAAGGGCTGGGGCCTCTACGAGCAGTACTTC.

The V call is TRBV14, the J call TRBJ2-7, with TRBD1 matching 9 bases. With 4 bases clipped from V and 1 base from J, the junction kept 11 bases outside the gene matches. This CDR3 is 17 amino acids long. Looked up from germline, CDR1 is SGHDN and CDR2 is FVKESK. CDR3 protein: CASSPSREDRGSYEQYF. The CDR3 DNA is TGTGCCAGCAGCCCTTCCCGTGAGGACAGGGGTTCCTACGAGCAGTACTTC.

This clone was counted a few times. The rearrangement uses TRBV23-1 and TRBJ2-2; 7 bases match TRBD2. TRBV23-1 is placed among ORFs of uncertain function. The J segment lost 3 bases and the V segment lost 5 bases, leaving 6 bases of the junction unmatched. The CDR3 runs to 15 residues. In nucleotides, the CDR3 is TGCGCCAGCAGTTCGGGAGGATTTGACACCGGGGAGCTGTTTTTT. Amino acid sequence: CASSSGGFDTGELFF.

The genes are TRBV28 and TRBJ2-7; 7 bases are a match to TRBD2. With 7 bases clipped from V and 3 bases from J, the junction kept 12 bases outside the gene matches. There are 15 residues in the CDR3. Germline CDR1 is MDHEN and CDR2 is SYDVKM. The CDR3 loop is CASNPGGSGNYEQYF. The DNA for the CDR3 is TGTGCCAGCAACCCGGGGGGTAGCGGAAACTACGAGCAGTACTTC.

The chain combines TRBV29-1 with TRBJ2-7, with D unclear. The V and J ends lost 4 bases and 2 bases respectively, with 9 bases between them. The CDR3 length is 12 residues. From germline, CDR1 is SQVTM and CDR2 ANQGSEA. CDR3 sequence (DNA): TGCAGCGTTGCCGGATCGGCCTACGAGCAGTACTTC. Protein sequence: CSVAGSAYEQYF.

V gene TRBV6-1 combines with J gene TRBJ2-2; D perhaps matches TRBD2 (6 bases). Germline V gene lookup returns CDR1 MNHNS and CDR2 SASEGT. The CDR3 extends over 15 amino acids. Trimming removed 3 bases from V and 2 bases from J, with 10 bases in between. DNA for the CDR3: TGTGCCAGCAGTGAGCCGGGACTCAACACCGGGGAGCTGTTTTTT. It is translated as CASSEPGLNTGELFF.

This clone showed up just a few times. Other DNA sequences from this sample encode an identical CDR3 as well. The J gene is TRBJ2-7, the V gene TRBV7-9; 8 bases agree with TRBD2. J lost 3 bases, V lost 5 bases, and 3 bases had no gene match. CDR1 is SEHNR, CDR2 FQNEAQ, per germline (reference sequence). The CDR3 runs to 13 residues. As DNA, the CDR3 is TGTGCCAGCAGCCTCAGCGGGGGCTACGAGCAGTACTTC. This translates into CASSLSGGYEQYF.

In its sample, this clone was seen a few times. The chain recombines TRBV5-6 with TRBJ1-5; no definite D call. The CDR3 extends over 12 amino acids. Germline-derived CDR1 and CDR2 are SGHDT and YYEEEE. Between the trimmed V and J ends, which lost 3 bases and 4 bases, there was a span of 5 bases. The DNA for the CDR3 is TGTGCCAGCAGCTACAGAAATCAGCCCCAGCATTTT. Its protein product is CASSYRNQPQHF.

V gene TRBV30 combines with J gene TRBJ1-6, with TRBD1 matching 8 bases. This CDR3 has 15 amino acids. Germline values: CDR1 GTSNPN, CDR2 SVGIG (reference sequence). V shed 3 bases, J shed 4 bases, and the junction held 5 bases outside the gene matches. The CDR3 protein is CAWSTGGGYNSPLHF. The CDR3, as DNA: TGTGCCTGGAGCACAGGGGGAGGATATAATTCACCCCTCCACTTT.

The rearrangement joins TRBV5-4 to TRBJ2-7, with 8 bases identical to TRBD2. CDR1 and CDR2 (germline): SGHNT, YYREEE (reference sequence). This CDR3 region has 18 residues. After removal of 4 bases from V and 7 bases from J, the junction contained 22 bases not matched to a gene. DNA of the CDR3: TGTGCCAGCAGCCGTGCCGGGGGGCGCGGGGGGCCGGATGGGGAGCAGTACTTC. It translates to CASSRAGGRGGPDGEQYF.

The rearrangement joins TRBV7-2 to TRBJ2-5, with D unresolved. Germline loops: CDR1 SGHTA, CDR2 FQGNSA. V lost 9 bases and J 4 bases, leaving 9 bases between the germline ends. There are 11 residues in the CDR3. CDR3: CASQELETQYF. The CDR3 nucleotides are TGTGCCAGTCAAGAACTAGAGACCCAGTACTTC.

V gene TRBV7-6 combines with J gene TRBJ2-5, with 7 positions matching TRBD2. The V and J ends lost 1 base and 5 bases, in that order; junction bases with no gene match: 16. The CDR3 has 18 amino acids. Germline CDR1 SGHVS, CDR2 FNYEAQ. In DNA form, the CDR3 reads TGTGCCAGCAGCTTAGTGGCCCCTAGCGGTGCAACTGGGGAGACCCAGTACTTC. Translation gives CASSLVAPSGATGETQYF.

There are a few counts of this clone. This chain uses TRBV7-2 with TRBJ2-6; a weak D match, TRBD1 (5 bases). The germline V gene has CDR1 SGHTA and CDR2 FQGNSA. The CDR3 is 15 amino acids. V was cut by 1 base and J by 1 base, with 5 bases left in between. Here the CDR3 reads CASSLGQSGANVLTF. The CDR3 DNA reads TGTGCCAGCAGCTTAGGACAGTCTGGGGCCAACGTCCTGACTTTC.

Only a few counts were recorded for this clone. The V call is TRBV5-6, the J call TRBJ2-7; D is unclear. Germline V lookup: CDR1 SGHDT, CDR2 YYEEEE. V lost 0 bases, J lost 4 bases, and 8 bases lay in between. CDR3 length: 13 residues. CDR3 loop: CASSLAGPYEQYF. The CDR3 region has the DNA TGTGCCAGCAGCTTGGCTGGCCCGTACGAGCAGTACTTC.

This clone was counted between two and nine times. The rearrangement joins TRBV7-2 to TRBJ1-1, with TRBD1 matching over 7 bases. The CDR3 sequence is 15 residues long. J was trimmed by 2 bases and V by 2 bases; bases with no gene match: 5. Germline loops: CDR1 SGHTA, CDR2 FQGNSA. The CDR3 nucleotides read TGTGCCAGCAGCTTAACAGGGGACATCAACACTGAAGCTTTCTTT. Translation: CASSLTGDINTEAFF. Full variable domain (missing parts from reference TRBV7-2 and TRBJ1-1): GAGVSQSPSNKVTEKGKDVELRCDPISGHTALYWYRQSLGQGLEFLIYFQGNSAPDKSGLPSDRFSAERTGGSVSTLTIQRTQQEDSAVYLCASSLTGDINTEAFFGQGTRLTVV.

The chain carries TRBV7-2 and TRBJ2-3; D remains ambiguous. CDR1 and CDR2 from the germline V gene are SGHTA and FQGNSA. The V end lost 5 bases, the J end lost 2 bases, and 8 bases lay between the germline ends. The CDR3 is 13 amino acids. CDR3 amino acids: CASSRGPTDTQYF. In DNA, the CDR3 is TGTGCCAGCAGCCGCGGACCCACAGATACGCAGTATTTT. Full variable domain (missing parts from reference TRBV7-2 and TRBJ2-3): GAGVSQSPSNKVTEKGKDVELRCDPISGHTALYWYRQSLGQGLEFLIYFQGNSAPDKSGLPSDRFSAERTGGSVSTLTIQRTQQEDSAVYLCASSRGPTDTQYFGPGTRLTVL.

In this sample, this clone turned up a few times. CDR3 nucleotide sequence: TGTGCCAGCAGCTCCACGGGACTAGCGAGCTACGAGCAGTACTTC. This sequence encodes CASSSTGLASYEQYF. This chain uses TRBV7-2 with TRBJ2-7; TRBD2 agrees at 10 bases. The V gene's germline CDR1 is SGHTA and CDR2 FQGNSA. There are 15 residues in the CDR3. With 4 bases clipped from V and 3 bases from J, the junction kept 6 bases outside the gene matches.

This clone has a handful of counts. This may arise from a read error, as a much more abundant clone is one base away. The chain couples TRBV7-9 to TRBJ2-1; D is possibly TRBD1 (6 bases). This CDR3 comprises 12 residues. The ends were cut back, 2 bases at V and 8 bases at J, with 7 bases in the middle. In germline, CDR1 is SEHNR, CDR2 FQNEAQ (reference sequence). This chain's CDR3 is CASSLTGHEQFF. CDR3 sequence (DNA): TGTGCCAGCAGCTTAACAGGGCATGAGCAGTTCTTC.

This chain links TRBV5-4 with TRBJ2-2; maybe TRBD2 (6 bases). The V gene's germline CDR1 is SGHNT and CDR2 YYREEE (reference sequence). The V and J ends lost 4 bases and 7 bases respectively, with 14 bases between them. This CDR3 contains 14 residues. In DNA, the CDR3 is TGTGCCAGCAGCCCGCGGGGTCGGAACGGGGAGCTGTTTTTT. Protein: CASSPRGRNGELFF.

This clone was seen at least ten times. V and J are TRBV27 and TRBJ2-6; D gene ambiguous. V gave up 2 bases and J gave up 4 bases, with 9 bases separating them. The CDR3 loop spans 15 amino acids. Looked up from germline, CDR1 is MNHEY and CDR2 is SMNVEV (reference sequence). The CDR3 DNA sequence: TGTGCCAGCAGTTTAGAAGCCGCCGGGGCCAACGTCCTGACTTTC. The encoded protein is CASSLEAAGANVLTF.